What follows are 22 T cell receptor beta chains derived from one specimen sequenced in a study of shared clonotypes between healthy human individuals. TCRdb keeps only in-frame clones here, not all; method: immunoSEQ multiplex PCR. The table shows around 1.1 million clones, with around 78% occurring only once. Source material: memory CD4+ T cells from PBMCs. The subset denotes: CD45RA-negative fraction. These receptors originate from a man younger than 35 in good health. Some clones in this sample may be carry-over from other donors' samples.

V usage is TRBV5-1 and J usage is TRBJ1-2; D unresolved. The V gene lost 0 bases and the J gene lost 7 bases, with 13 bases spanning the gap. The CDR3 spans 14 residues. CDR1 and CDR2 from the germline V gene are SGHRS and YFSETQ. The CDR3 DNA sequence: TGCGCCAGCAGCTTGGGGTCTCAACGGCGTGGCTACACCTTC. Translation gives CASSLGSQRRGYTF. The variable domain in full, completed from reference TRBV5-1 and TRBJ1-2, reads KAGVTQTPRYLIKTRGQQVTLSCSPISGHRSVSWYQQTPGQGLQFLFEYFSETQRNKGNFPGRFSGRQFSNSRSEMNVSTLELGDSALYLCASSLGSQRRGYTFGSGTRLTVV.

The chain carries TRBV2 and TRBJ2-3; 16 nucleotides align to TRBD2. V lost 5 bases to trimming and J lost 4 bases; unmatched junction nucleotides: 12. The length of the CDR3 is 19 residues. CDR1 and CDR2 from the germline V gene are SNHLY and FYNNEI. The CDR3 coding sequence is TGTGCCAGCAGTAACCCGGGACTAGCGGGAGGGCCGGCGGCAGATACGCAGTATTTT. It encodes CASSNPGLAGGPAADTQYF.

This chain joins TRBV5-5 and TRBJ2-7; 8 nucleotides agree with TRBD2. V was clipped by 1 base and J by 6 bases; unmatched bases: 9. Germline CDR1 reads SGHKS; CDR2 reads YYEKEE (reference sequence). The CDR3 covers 15 residues. The CDR3 loop is CASSLMGTRGGEQYF. The DNA of the CDR3 is TGTGCCAGCAGCTTGATGGGGACACGGGGGGGCGAGCAGTACTTC. Complete variable domain (other parts from reference TRBV5-5 and TRBJ2-7): DAGVTQSPTHLIKTRGQQVTLRCSPISGHKSVSWYQQVLGQGPQFIFQYYEKEERGRGNFPDRFSARQFPNYSSELNVNALLLGDSALYLCASSLMGTRGGEQYFGPGTRLTVT.

The J gene is TRBJ1-1, the V gene TRBV7-6; D unresolved. This CDR3 comprises 14 residues. V was shortened by 8 bases and J by 1 base, with 14 bases between the two germline ends. Per germline, CDR1 SGHVS and CDR2 FNYEAQ. The CDR3 coding sequence is TGTGCCAGCTCCTACAGCCCGGGGAACACTGAAGCTTTCTTT. Translating gives CASSYSPGNTEAFF.

In this sample, this clone turned up once. The chain couples TRBV18 to TRBJ1-4; D might be TRBD1 (5 bases). CDR1 is KGHSH, CDR2 LQKENI, per germline. Trimming left V 3 bases short and J 8 bases short, with 7 bases between. This CDR3 is built from 12 residues. This CDR3 is CASSPEGEKLFF. The CDR3 region has the DNA TGTGCCAGCTCACCGGAGGGGGAAAAACTGTTTTTT.

V gene TRBV19 combines with J gene TRBJ1-2; a possible D gene is TRBD1 (5 bases). The V end lost 5 bases, the J end lost 2 bases, and 15 bases lay between the germline ends. The CDR3 is made up of 15 amino acids. The germline V gene has CDR1 LNHDA and CDR2 SQIVND (reference sequence). CDR3 in DNA: TGTGCCAGTAGTGTAACAACGGGACGGAACTATGGCTACACCTTC. Its protein is CASSVTTGRNYGYTF.

This clone was observed many times. Other DNA sequences within the sample encode an identical CDR3. The chain recombines TRBV28 with TRBJ2-7; a weak D match, TRBD2 (6 bases). Germline assignment: CDR1 MDHEN and CDR2 SYDVKM. This CDR3 contains 13 residues. V was shortened by 4 bases and J by 0 bases, with 7 bases between the two germline ends. CDR3: CASSSTSSYEQYF. The CDR3 region has the DNA TGTGCCAGCAGTTCGACTAGCTCCTACGAGCAGTACTTC.

This chain connects TRBV6-1 to TRBJ1-5, with 7 bases fitting TRBD1. The CDR3 consists of 15 residues. Germline V gene sequence: CDR1 MNHNS, CDR2 SASEGT. The V and J ends lost 6 bases and 0 bases, in that order; junction bases with no gene match: 5. CDR3 residues: CASSRDRNSNQPQHF. CDR3 nucleotide sequence: TGTGCCAGCAGCCGGGACAGAAATAGCAATCAGCCCCAGCATTTT.

As regards this clone: A much larger clone lies a single base off, so this may be a read error. The same CDR3 is also encoded by other DNA sequences in this sample. The gene calls are TRBV30 and TRBJ2-2, with D tentatively TRBD2 (6 bases). The CDR3 has 14 residues. V was clipped by 7 bases and J by 5 bases, with 17 bases between them. Looked up from germline, CDR1 is GTSNPN and CDR2 is SVGIG (reference sequence). The CDR3 sequence: CASLRLAGTGELFF. In nucleotides, the CDR3 is TGTGCCTCCCTCCGACTGGCGGGAACCGGGGAGCTGTTTTTT.

About this clone: The same CDR3 arises from other DNA sequences in this sample as well. The V gene is TRBV6-1, the J gene TRBJ2-7; 12 positions match TRBD2. Losses at the gene ends were 2 bases for V and 4 bases for J; bases not matched to a gene: 6. The CDR3 is 16 residues long. Germline CDR1 and CDR2: MNHNS and SASEGT. The chain's CDR3 is CASSESSGREGYEQYF. The CDR3 coding sequence is TGTGCCAGCAGTGAATCTAGCGGGAGGGAGGGGTACGAGCAGTACTTC.

The chain carries TRBV28 and TRBJ2-7; 10 bases fit TRBD1. V lost 3 bases and J lost 5; bases outside the gene matches: 10. Germline assignment: CDR1 MDHEN and CDR2 SYDVKM. CDR3 length equals 16 residues. CDR3 coding DNA: TGTGCCAGCAGTTTTAGCTGGGACAGGGGCATCCACGAGCAGTACTTC. The encoded protein is CASSFSWDRGIHEQYF.

The sample holds one count of this clone. The chain links TRBV5-3 to TRBJ2-2; D is unresolved. TRBV5-3 is an ORF, with its function uncertain. The V gene lost 2 bases and the J gene lost 2 bases, with 10 bases spanning the gap. The CDR3 runs to 15 residues. The CDR3 loop is CARSLDLHNTGELFF. CDR3 coding DNA: TGTGCCAGAAGCTTAGACCTTCATAACACCGGGGAGCTGTTTTTT.

The chain combines TRBV23-1 with TRBJ2-7; D possibly corresponds to TRBD1 (6 bases). TRBV23-1 qualifies as an ORF whose function is uncertain. Trimming left V 4 bases short and J 0 bases short, with 31 bases between. The CDR3 contains 21 residues. The CDR3 DNA is TGCGCCAGCAGTCGTCGTGGGCCGACCTGGGTCCGGGACAACAACTCCTACGAGCAGTACTTC. Its protein product is CASSRRGPTWVRDNNSYEQYF.

On this clone itself: This may arise from a read error, as a much more abundant clone is one base away. The rearrangement uses TRBV7-2 and TRBJ2-7, with 8 positions matching TRBD1. Germline loops: CDR1 SGHTA, CDR2 FQGNSA. After removal of 5 bases from V and 1 base from J, the junction contained 4 bases not matched to a gene. This CDR3 has 14 residues. Written as DNA, the CDR3 is TGTGCCAGCAGCACACAGGGGGTATCCTACGAGCAGTACTTC. Translation gives CASSTQGVSYEQYF.

This clone has ten or more counts. Additional DNA sequences in this sample encode the identical CDR3. This sequence joins TRBV18 and TRBJ2-7; 7 nucleotides agree with TRBD1. This CDR3 contains 13 residues. Germline V CDR1 and CDR2: KGHSH, LQKENI. V shed 4 bases, J shed 2 bases, and the junction held 2 bases outside the gene matches. CDR3 amino acids: CASSRQGPYEQYF. The CDR3 nucleotides read TGTGCCAGCTCACGACAGGGCCCCTACGAGCAGTACTTC.

The chain is built from TRBV5-1 and TRBJ2-1; maybe TRBD2 (5 bases). This CDR3 is built from 16 residues. The V and J ends lost 2 bases and 6 bases respectively, with 18 bases between them. Germline V lookup: CDR1 SGHRS, CDR2 YFSETQ. The DNA of the CDR3 is TGCGCCAGCAGCTTTTATGGGAGAGCCAGGCTCAATGAGCAGTTCTTC. Translated: CASSFYGRARLNEQFF.

This sequence joins TRBV27 and TRBJ2-1; D gene ambiguous. The CDR3 has 13 amino acids. CDR1 MNHEY and CDR2 SMNVEV come from the germline V gene (reference sequence). V was shortened by 5 bases and J by 12 bases, with 17 bases between the two germline ends. The chain's CDR3 is CASSNSLALGQFF. The CDR3 nucleotides read TGTGCCAGCAGTAACTCATTGGCCCTGGGGCAGTTCTTC.

The rearrangement joins TRBV7-2 to TRBJ2-2; TRBD1 matches 7 bases. Germline trimming cut 5 bases from V and 1 base from J; bases unmatched to any gene: 4. The CDR3 loop spans 15 amino acids. Per germline, CDR1 SGHTA and CDR2 FQGNSA. CDR3 bases: TGTGCCAGCAGCCTAGGGGGCATGAACACCGGGGAGCTGTTTTTT. Its translation: CASSLGGMNTGELFF.

The chain uses TRBV2 and TRBJ1-5; D is possibly TRBD1 (5 bases). Germline CDR1 is SNHLY and CDR2 is FYNNEI. CDR3 size: 13 residues. The V gene lost 8 bases and the J gene lost 3 bases, with 11 bases spanning the gap. The CDR3 reads CASARGFNQPQHF. CDR3 nucleotides: TGTGCCAGCGCCCGGGGGTTCAATCAGCCCCAGCATTTT.

The rearrangement links TRBV18 to TRBJ2-1; 11 nucleotides align to TRBD1. The CDR3 runs 15 residues. Trimming took 5 bases from V and 5 from J; bases not matched to a gene: 5. The germline V gene encodes CDR1 KGHSH and CDR2 LQKENI. CDR3 region: CASSSPGQGDNEQFF. The CDR3 DNA reads as TGTGCCAGCTCATCTCCGGGACAGGGGGACAATGAGCAGTTCTTC.

This clone appeared once. This chain connects TRBV7-9 to TRBJ1-2; a weak D match, TRBD1 (6 bases). Trimming pared 3 bases from V and 2 bases from J, leaving 10 bases between. Germline lookup yields CDR1 SEHNR and CDR2 FQNEAQ (reference sequence). The CDR3 sequence is 14 residues long. The CDR3 sequence: CASSFGQWNYGYTF. The CDR3 coding sequence is TGTGCCAGCAGCTTCGGACAGTGGAACTATGGCTACACCTTC.

The chain has TRBV29-1 and TRBJ2-5; 9 nucleotides align to TRBD1. The germline CDR1 and CDR2 sequences are SQVTM and ANQGSEA. The J segment lost 5 bases and the V segment lost 6 bases, leaving 7 bases of the junction unmatched. The CDR3 consists of 13 residues. CDR3 amino acids: CSVNRGQGETQYF. The CDR3 DNA reads as TGCAGCGTGAACAGGGGGCAAGGTGAGACCCAGTACTTC. Looking up the rest from reference TRBV29-1 and TRBJ2-5 gives the full variable domain: SAVISQKPSRDICQRGTSLTIQCQVDSQVTMMFWYRQQPGQSLTLIATANQGSEATYESGFVIDKFPISRPNLTFSTLTVSNMSPEDSSIYLCSVNRGQGETQYFGPGTRLLVL.